The rows below give T cell receptor beta chains drawn from one sample of a study of type 1 regulatory T cells. MiXCR was run by TCRdb on the reads, yielding one entry per CDR3 protein. Of 75,000 to 100,000 distinct CDR3 sequences listed, roughly 28% were seen once; the top ten hold 2% to 2.5%. The sample taken for sequencing was CD4+ T cells, either the whole sample or a sorted fraction (not recorded which). All receptors come from a human donor in good health. Both conserved end residues are part of each CDR3. The D gene is left open where the match is weak. Not every row has a clone size; where given, it reads once, few, many or a size class.

J | V | size | D | CDR3 | DNA
TRBJ2-2 | TRBV6-2/TRBV6-3 | NA | TRBD1 | CASSVGTGHKAGELFF | TGTGCCAGCAGTGTCGGGACAGGGCACAAGGCCGGGGAGCTGTTTTTT
TRBJ2-3 | TRBV18 | NA | NA | CASSPVEDTQYF | TGTGCCAGCTCACCAGTGGAGGATACGCAGTATTTT
TRBJ2-2 | TRBV12-3/TRBV12-4 | few | NA | CASSLALGAGELFF | TGTGCCAGCAGTTTAGCTCTAGGGGCCGGGGAGCTGTTTTTT
TRBJ2-1 | TRBV5-4 | NA | TRBD2 | CASSHGGSYNEQFF | TGTGCCAGCAGCCACGGCGGGAGTTACAATGAGCAGTTCTTC
TRBJ2-5 | TRBV9 | NA | NA | CASSPSTGGSVGTQYF | TGTGCCAGCAGCCCTTCCACCGGGGGTTCCGTGGGGACCCAGTACTTC
TRBJ2-5 | TRBV18 | NA | NA | CTSSPLAAGRETQYF | TGTACCAGCTCACCATTAGCGGCAGGAAGAGAGACCCAGTACTTC
TRBJ2-6 | TRBV30 | NA | NA | CAWSEDASGANVLTF | TGTGCCTGGAGTGAAGACGCCTCTGGGGCCAACGTCCTGACTTTC
TRBJ2-7 | TRBV15 | few | NA | CATSRDFRGYEQYF | TGTGCCACCAGCAGAGATTTTAGGGGGTACGAGCAGTACTTC
TRBJ2-1 | TRBV11-2 | NA | TRBD2 | CASSPEMGLAATTAYNEQFF | TGTGCCAGCAGCCCCGAAATGGGACTAGCGGCCACCACCGCTTACAATGAGCAGTTCTTC
TRBJ1-2 | TRBV5-6 | few | TRBD1 | CASSSTGTGTYGYTF | TGTGCCAGCAGCTCAACCGGGACAGGGACCTATGGCTACACCTTC
TRBJ1-5 | TRBV20-1 | few | NA | CSASLAEFQPQHF | TGCAGTGCTAGTTTGGCGGAGTTTCAGCCCCAGCATTTT
TRBJ2-1 | TRBV6-2/TRBV6-3 | NA | NA | CASRLSLNNEQFF | TGTGCCAGCAGACTTAGCCTCAACAATGAGCAGTTCTTC
TRBJ2-5 | TRBV10-3 | few | NA | CAISEASETQYF | TGTGCCATCAGCGAGGCGAGCGAGACCCAGTACTTC
TRBJ2-1 | TRBV3-1 | NA | NA | CASSLRSGVGNEQFF | TGTGCCAGCAGCCTCCGCTCTGGGGTCGGGAATGAGCAGTTCTTC
TRBJ2-1 | TRBV5-1 | few | TRBD1 | CASSRTGTGVTDEQFF | TGCGCCAGCAGCCGGACCGGGACAGGGGTAACGGATGAGCAGTTCTTC
TRBJ1-3 | TRBV3-1 | NA | NA | CASSQQSRRNTIYF | TGTGCCAGCAGCCAGCAGAGTCGGAGGAACACCATATATTTT
TRBJ1-6 | TRBV30 | few | TRBD1 | CAWTRGQTNSPLHF | TGTGCCTGGACAAGGGGACAGACCAATTCACCCCTCCACTTT
TRBJ2-3 | TRBV10-3 | NA | TRBD2 | CAISVREDTDTQYF | TGTGCCATCAGTGTGCGGGAGGACACAGATACGCAGTATTTT
TRBJ1-1 | TRBV30 | few | NA | CAWRRNGGTNTEAFF | TGTGCCTGGAGGAGAAATGGGGGAACGAACACTGAAGCTTTCTTT
TRBJ2-3 | TRBV7-2 | NA | TRBD2 | CASSPHSSGRDTQYF | TGTGCCAGCAGCCCGCACTCTAGCGGGAGAGATACGCAGTATTTT
TRBJ1-1 | TRBV19 | few | TRBD1 | CASSIQGAVTEAFF | TGTGCCAGTAGTATTCAGGGGGCCGTCACTGAAGCTTTCTTT
TRBJ1-5 | TRBV28 | NA | NA | CASSFFGPPVSQNQPQHF | TGTGCCAGCAGTTTTTTTGGCCCCCCGGTCAGTCAAAATCAGCCCCAGCATTTT
TRBJ2-3 | TRBV5-1 | many | NA | CASSLGGRDTDTQYF | TGCGCCAGCAGCTTGGGAGGCAGGGACACAGATACGCAGTATTTT
TRBJ1-3 | TRBV4-3 | NA | NA | CASSQAHKGVSGNTIYF | TGCGCCAGCAGCCAAGCCCATAAGGGAGTTTCTGGAAACACCATATATTTT
TRBJ2-2 | TRBV11-1 | few | TRBD1 | CASSLARQGRTGELFF | TGTGCCAGCAGCTTAGCCCGACAGGGGAGGACCGGGGAGCTGTTTTTT
TRBJ2-2 | TRBV7-2 | NA | NA | CASSPNAATGELFF | TGTGCCAGCAGCCCAAATGCAGCCACCGGGGAGCTGTTTTTT
TRBJ2-3 | TRBV6-6 | few | TRBD2 | CASSHYVTSGGASTDTQYF | TGTGCCAGCAGTCACTACGTGACTAGCGGAGGGGCTTCCACAGATACGCAGTATTTT
TRBJ2-2 | TRBV24-1 | few | TRBD1 | CATSDSGQGAAGELFF | TGTGCCACCAGTGATTCGGGACAGGGGGCTGCCGGGGAGCTGTTTTTT
TRBJ2-4 | TRBV6-6 | NA | TRBD2 | CASNLAGEAKNIQYF | TGTGCCAGCAACTTAGCGGGGGAAGCCAAAAACATTCAGTACTTC
TRBJ1-4 | TRBV30 | NA | NA | CACPDATNEKLFF | TGTGCCTGCCCGGACGCAACTAATGAAAAACTGTTTTTT
TRBJ2-3 | TRBV5-1 | NA | NA | CASGLTRTDTQYF | TGCGCCAGCGGACTAACCCGCACAGATACGCAGTATTTT
TRBJ2-1 | TRBV7-2 | NA | NA | CASSLDFRSNEQFF | TGTGCCAGCAGCTTAGACTTCCGGTCCAATGAGCAGTTCTTC
TRBJ2-1 | TRBV20-1 | NA | NA | CSAKQPSVGSNEQFF | TGCAGTGCTAAGCAGCCATCGGTGGGCAGCAATGAGCAGTTCTTC
TRBJ2-5 | TRBV12-3/TRBV12-4 | NA | NA | CASSLGGQQETQYF | TGTGCCAGCAGTTTAGGAGGGCAACAAGAGACCCAGTACTTC
TRBJ1-1 | TRBV18 | few | NA | CASSAGQNTEAFF | TGTGCCAGCTCGGCGGGACAGAACACTGAAGCTTTCTTT
TRBJ2-2 | TRBV12-3/TRBV12-4 | few | TRBD2 | CASEGTSGTGELFF | TGTGCCAGCGAAGGGACTAGCGGCACCGGGGAGCTGTTTTTT
TRBJ2-5 | TRBV7-8 | NA | TRBD2 | CASSSLTGTSRLETQYF | TGTGCCAGCAGCTCTTTAACCGGGACTAGCCGGTTGGAGACCCAGTACTTC
TRBJ2-7 | TRBV7-2 | few | NA | CASSLPTPSYEQYF | TGTGCCAGCAGCTTACCCACACCCTCCTACGAGCAGTACTTC
TRBJ2-3 | TRBV2 | NA | NA | CASSRGGAADTQYF | TGTGCCAGCAGCAGGGGGGGCGCCGCAGATACGCAGTATTTT
TRBJ2-1 | TRBV6-1 | once | TRBD1 | CASRENRGFLYNERFF | TGTGCCAGCAGGGAAAACAGGGGGTTTCTCTACAATGAGCGGTTCTTC
TRBJ2-3 | TRBV20-1 | few | TRBD1 | CSARDDPQGFNTQYF | TGCAGTGCTAGAGATGATCCACAGGGGTTCAATACGCAGTATTTT
TRBJ2-5 | TRBV28 | once | NA | CASSRGGLTQYF | TGTGCCAGCAGCCGCGGGGGCCTGACCCAGTACTTC
TRBJ2-4 | TRBV28 | NA | TRBD2 | CASSLAGAGGPDIQYF | TGTGCCAGCAGTTTGGCGGGAGCGGGAGGGCCGGACATTCAGTACTTC
TRBJ2-1 | TRBV15 | NA | TRBD2 | CATLAGGPQDEQFF | TGTGCCACCTTAGCGGGAGGGCCCCAGGATGAGCAGTTCTTC
TRBJ1-2 | TRBV5-1 | NA | NA | CASSSPPGGDGYTF | TGCGCCAGCAGCTCCCCCCCGGGAGGCGATGGCTACACCTTC
TRBJ1-2 | TRBV5-6 | few | NA | CASSLYPTDRLMGYTF | TGTGCCAGCAGCTTGTACCCGACCGACCGACTAATGGGCTACACCTTC
TRBJ2-3 | TRBV30 | NA | NA | CAWGTNTQYF | TGTGCCTGGGGGACCAATACGCAGTATTTT
TRBJ2-2 | TRBV5-4 | few | NA | CASRPGLVGNTGELFF | TGTGCCAGCAGACCAGGGTTGGTTGGCAACACCGGGGAGCTGTTTTTT
TRBJ2-5 | TRBV7-6 | NA | TRBD2 | CASSQGGLAPQETQYF | TGTGCCAGCAGCCAAGGGGGACTAGCGCCCCAAGAGACCCAGTACTTC
TRBJ2-4 | TRBV7-8 | NA | TRBD2 | CASSSTSGGFEEAKNIQYF | TGTGCCAGCAGCTCGACTAGCGGGGGATTTGAGGAAGCCAAAAACATTCAGTACTTC
TRBJ2-5 | TRBV7-9 | few | NA | CASSLAHQGLKTQYF | TGTGCCAGCAGCTTAGCGCATCAGGGTTTGAAGACCCAGTACTTC
TRBJ2-3 | TRBV6-6 | NA | NA | CASSINTDTQYF | TGTGCCAGCAGTATCAACACAGATACGCAGTATTTT